This passage covers 13 T cell receptor beta chains from one sample sequenced in a study of response to subunit inactivated influenza vaccine. TCRdb analysed the RT-PCR reads with MiXCR anew, one entry per CDR3 protein. The sample lists over 650,000 distinct CDR3 sequences, roughly 18% occurring once. The sample here was PBMCs from blood, taken roughly 5 days after vaccination. These receptors all stem from a man between 45 and 60 years old who received an inactivated influenza vaccine.

V is TRBV29-1 and J is TRBJ2-1; a possible D gene is TRBD2 (5 bases). With 7 bases removed from V and 4 bases from J, the gap between germline ends came to 17 bases. Germline CDR1 and CDR2: SQVTM and ANQGSEA. The CDR3 extends over 14 amino acids. CDR3 DNA: TGCAGCGCCCGAGTGTCTAGCTCGTACAATGAGCAGTTCTTC. It is translated as CSARVSSSYNEQFF.

The chain combines TRBV5-1 with TRBJ1-1; D may be TRBD1 (6 bases). Germline-derived CDR1 and CDR2 are SGHRS and YFSETQ. V lost 0 bases and J 1 base, leaving 10 bases between the germline ends. The CDR3 loop spans 15 amino acids. CDR3 residues: CASSLVGQWNTEAFF. As DNA, the CDR3 is TGCGCCAGCAGCTTGGTCGGACAGTGGAACACTGAAGCTTTCTTT.

This clonotype has just a few counts. For the CDR3, the DNA is TGTGCCAGCAGTCCTCGCGGACTAGCCCTTAGCTCCTACAATGAGCAGTTCTTC. Translated: CASSPRGLALSSYNEQFF. The gene calls are TRBV3-1 and TRBJ2-1, with TRBD2 identical over 8 bases. V trimming: 6 bases; J trimming: 0 bases; junction bases outside the gene matches: 13. CDR1 and CDR2 (germline): LGHDT, YNNKEL (reference sequence). CDR3 length equals 18 residues.

The chain is built from TRBV9 and TRBJ2-7, with D maybe TRBD2 (7 bases). The germline V and J ends were trimmed by 4 bases and 5 bases, with 16 bases remaining between them. Germline V lookup: CDR1 SGDLS, CDR2 YYNGEE. The length of the CDR3 is 14 residues. The CDR3 loop reads CASSQGGAGDEQYF. Here the CDR3 DNA reads TGTGCCAGCAGCCAAGGGGGGGCGGGAGACGAGCAGTACTTC.

This rearrangement joins TRBV7-9 to TRBJ2-3; 7 positions agree with TRBD2. Looked up from germline, CDR1 is SEHNR and CDR2 is FQNEAQ (reference sequence). Germline trimming cut 2 bases from V and 2 bases from J; bases unmatched to any gene: 4. The CDR3 is 15 amino acids. The chain's CDR3 is CASSLRRENTDTQYF. In DNA, the CDR3 is TGTGCCAGCAGCTTACGGCGGGAGAACACAGATACGCAGTATTTT. Full variable domain (remainder filled in from reference TRBV7-9 and TRBJ2-3): DTGVSQNPRHKITKRGQNVTFRCDPISEHNRLYWYRQTLGQGPEFLTYFQNEAQLEKSRLLSDRFSAERPKGSFSTLEIQRTEQGDSAMYLCASSLRRENTDTQYFGPGTRLTVL.

The genes are TRBV7-8 and TRBJ2-5, with no clear D. The V and J ends lost 5 bases and 5 bases respectively, with 21 bases between them. The CDR3 runs 16 residues. CDR1 and CDR2 from the germline V gene are SGHVS and FQNEAQ. The CDR3 is CASSPTSHSLEETQYF. Here the CDR3 DNA reads TGTGCCAGCAGCCCTACCTCGCACTCTCTCGAGGAGACCCAGTACTTC.

Remarks on this clonotype: A read error is possible here, since a much larger clone lies one base away. The chain joins TRBV7-8 to TRBJ1-2; a possible D gene is TRBD1 (5 bases). The V end was cut by 2 bases, the J end by 6 bases, with 7 bases between. The CDR3 is 12 amino acids. Germline V gene lookup returns CDR1 SGHVS and CDR2 FQNEAQ. Written as DNA, the CDR3 is TGTGCCAGCAGCTTAATAGGGGATGGCTACACCTTC. It specifies CASSLIGDGYTF.

The chain employs TRBV19 and TRBJ1-1; TRBD1 might be the D (6 bases). The CDR3 contains 15 residues. In germline, CDR1 is LNHDA, CDR2 SQIVND (reference sequence). V was trimmed by 2 bases and J by 1 base, leaving 11 bases between them. CDR3 region: CASSIYSGANTEAFF. The CDR3 nucleotides are TGTGCCAGTAGTATATATTCGGGGGCGAACACTGAAGCTTTCTTT.

The rearrangement joins TRBV6-1 to TRBJ2-5; the D call may be TRBD1 or TRBD2 (5 bases each). Deletions cut 6 bases from V and 5 bases from J, with 16 bases between. The germline CDR1 and CDR2 sequences are MNHNS and SASEGT. The length of the CDR3 is 14 residues. This CDR3 is CASRWGPGGETQYF. Here the CDR3 DNA reads TGTGCCAGCAGATGGGGACCGGGCGGGGAGACCCAGTACTTC.

This rearrangement joins TRBV19 to TRBJ2-1, with 10 bases that match TRBD2. The germline gives CDR1 LNHDA, CDR2 SQIVND (reference sequence). The junction had 6 bases not matched to a gene; V was cut back by 6 bases and J by 4 bases. The CDR3 runs 15 residues. The CDR3 sequence: CASRDQLAGYNEQFF. The CDR3 coding sequence is TGTGCCAGTAGGGACCAACTAGCGGGGTACAATGAGCAGTTCTTC.

Only a few counts were recorded for this clonotype. This chain connects TRBV5-1 to TRBJ1-2, with 7 bases aligning to TRBD1. The CDR3 consists of 15 residues. After removal of 4 bases from V and 4 bases from J, the junction contained 10 bases not matched to a gene. CDR1 is SGHRS and CDR2 is YFSETQ in the germline V gene. Here the CDR3 reads CASSLGQYQVYGYTF. In nucleotides, the CDR3 is TGCGCCAGCAGCCTGGGACAGTACCAGGTCTATGGCTACACCTTC. Full variable domain (remainder filled in from reference TRBV5-1 and TRBJ1-2): KAGVTQTPRYLIKTRGQQVTLSCSPISGHRSVSWYQQTPGQGLQFLFEYFSETQRNKGNFPGRFSGRQFSNSRSEMNVSTLELGDSALYLCASSLGQYQVYGYTFGSGTRLTVV.

This chain links TRBV7-9 with TRBJ2-7; TRBD2 matches at 12 bases. The CDR3 sequence is 17 residues long. Germline trimming cut 5 bases from V and 3 bases from J; bases unmatched to any gene: 11. Per germline, CDR1 SEHNR and CDR2 FQNEAQ (reference sequence). Here the CDR3 reads CASSRKGLAGGYYEQYF. CDR3 bases: TGTGCCAGCAGCAGAAAGGGACTAGCGGGCGGATACTACGAGCAGTACTTC.

The rearrangement joins TRBV29-1 to TRBJ2-1; TRBD2 aligns across 10 bases. J lost 5 bases, V lost 4 bases, and 11 bases had no gene match. This CDR3 comprises 16 residues. Germline CDR1 reads SQVTM; CDR2 reads ANQGSEA. DNA for the CDR3: TGCAGCGTTGTGGATTCGGGAAGCGGGAGGGACAATGAGCAGTTCTTC. Its translation: CSVVDSGSGRDNEQFF.